This TCR beta chain derives from a study of T-cell reconstitution after alpha-beta-depleted transplantation in children. Study observations and caveats: Some patients' high day-60 TCRbeta diversity was traced to surviving recipient T cells and thymic progenitors. Several hundred graft clones that had expanded were reportedly the source of alpha-beta T cells about two months after transplant.

A note on this clonotype: The antigen remains unidentified.

Library preparation (for TCRbeta) was performed with unique molecular identifiers. MiXCR, applied by TCRdb to the PCR reads, yields one record per CDR3 protein. The sample contains a few hundred thousand distinct CDR3 sequences, roughly 30% of which appear only once. CDR3 size: 13 residues. The germline gives CDR1 SGHRS, CDR2 YFSETQ. V was clipped by 5 bases and J by 4 bases, with 13 bases between them. The V and J genes are TRBV5-1 and TRBJ2-7; tentative D call: TRBD2 (6 bases). The origin of this receptor is a boy under two years old with Wiskott-Aldrich syndrome, due to receive a stem cell transplant. This specimen consisted of PBMCs, obtained before TCRalphabeta/CD19-depleted stem cell transplant. CDR3 sequence: CASSVTGEYEQYF. The CDR3 nucleotides are TGCGCCAGCAGTGTGACGGGGGAATACGAGCAGTACTTC. Supplemented by reference TRBV5-1 and TRBJ2-7, the full variable domain reads KAGVTQTPRYLIKTRGQQVTLSCSPISGHRSVSWYQQTPGQGLQFLFEYFSETQRNKGNFPGRFSGRQFSNSRSEMNVSTLELGDSALYLCASSVTGEYEQYFGPGTRLTVT.